This T cell receptor (beta chain) was observed in a study of long-term antiretroviral therapy in people with HIV. General study results and limits: Missing from the dataset were any data on ART adherence, viral resistance or therapy changes. Clones that expanded before ART (that is, prior to treatment) dominated the repertoire at all time points. HIV repertoires spanned tighter CDR3 length ranges than controls did. Diversity measured after ART increased yet remained under transplant donor controls.

immunoSEQ v3.0 was run at survey level. Produced via immunoSEQ multiplex PCR; TCRdb's table is partial and in-frame only. The profile covers about 30,000 clones, with roughly 88% appearing a single time and 7% to 9% taken by the ten largest. Concerning this clone itself: The antigen is unknown.

This CDR3 has 15 residues. Germline trimming cut 2 bases from V and 10 bases from J; bases unmatched to any gene: 6. Germline CDR1 MNHEY, CDR2 SVGAGI. This TCR was sampled from a man in his forties with HIV. V usage is TRBV6-5 and J usage is TRBJ1-6, with TRBD1 identical over 9 bases. The sequencing here drew on unsorted PBMCs, taken 3 years after starting antiretroviral therapy. The CDR3 DNA reads as TGTGCCAGCAGTTACATGGGACAGGGTCTATCACCCCTCCACTTT. Amino acids: CASSYMGQGLSPLHF.